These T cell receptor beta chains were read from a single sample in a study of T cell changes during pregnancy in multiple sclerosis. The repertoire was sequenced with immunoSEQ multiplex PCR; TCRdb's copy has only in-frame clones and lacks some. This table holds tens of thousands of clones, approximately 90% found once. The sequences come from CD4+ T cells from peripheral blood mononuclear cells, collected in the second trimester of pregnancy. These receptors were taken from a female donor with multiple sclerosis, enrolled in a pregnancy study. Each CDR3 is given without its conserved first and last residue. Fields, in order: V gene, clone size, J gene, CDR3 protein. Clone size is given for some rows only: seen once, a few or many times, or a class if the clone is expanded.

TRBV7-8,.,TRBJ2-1,ASSLYLGSGATYNEQF
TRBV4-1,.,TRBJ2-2,ASSQLAGGTGELF
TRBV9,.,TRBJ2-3,ASSARDRGTDTQY
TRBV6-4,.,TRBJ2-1,ASSLFPGTGGSNEQF
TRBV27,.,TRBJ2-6,ASSLGDTFSSGANVLT
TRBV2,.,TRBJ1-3,ASSDWGPGNTIY
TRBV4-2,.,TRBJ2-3,ASSQGGAGQVDTQY
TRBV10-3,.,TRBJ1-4,ASRDSSEKLF
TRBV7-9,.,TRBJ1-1,ASSLARTYEAF
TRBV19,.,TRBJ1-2,ASSIDKRGFYGYT
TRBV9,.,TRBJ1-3,ASSVTWGFSGNTIY
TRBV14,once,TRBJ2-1,ASSQLAGGLNEQF
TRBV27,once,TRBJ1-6,ASGPGTDNSPLH
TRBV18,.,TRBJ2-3,ASSVGTLPDTQY
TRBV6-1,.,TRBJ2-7,ASSEIDRASYEQY
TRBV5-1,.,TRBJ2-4,ASSIGLAGGPSNIQY
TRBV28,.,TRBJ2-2,ASSHPGGGGTGELF
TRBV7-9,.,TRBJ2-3,ASSLAGSRGISTDTQY
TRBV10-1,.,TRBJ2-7,ASSESRGTDTYEQY
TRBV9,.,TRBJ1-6,ASSAPGESSPLH
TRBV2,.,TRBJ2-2,ASSITGRNTGELF
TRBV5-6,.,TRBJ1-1,ASSFGFELLRRAF
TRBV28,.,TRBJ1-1,ASSINTEAF
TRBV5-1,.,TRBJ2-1,ASSSGLAGGKPYNEQF
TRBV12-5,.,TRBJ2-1,ASGLAGGGGQF
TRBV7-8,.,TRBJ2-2,ASSSPRLAGVPTGELF
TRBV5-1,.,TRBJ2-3,ASANDFRGSDTQY
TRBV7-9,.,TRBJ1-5,ASSLGRGGYNQPQH
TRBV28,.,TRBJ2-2,ASSSYSPRGPGELF
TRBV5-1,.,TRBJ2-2,ASSLSVPGELF
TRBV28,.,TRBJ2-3,ASSSRTGSPDTQY
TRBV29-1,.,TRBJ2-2,SAALSLDTGELF
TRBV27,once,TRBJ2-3,ASSSVRQFISTDTQY
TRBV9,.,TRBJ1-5,ASSVDIWQPQH
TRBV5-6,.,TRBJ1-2,ASSLEDRRGHYYGYT
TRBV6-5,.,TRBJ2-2,ASTLRAANTGELF
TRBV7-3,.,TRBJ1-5,ASSATGGSQPQH
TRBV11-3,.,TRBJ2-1,ASSPVGLNEQF
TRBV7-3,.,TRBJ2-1,ASSHRQGSYNEQF
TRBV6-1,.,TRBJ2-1,ASSGTRNEQF
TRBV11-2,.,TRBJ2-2,ASSFSSGELF
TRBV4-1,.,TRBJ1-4,ASSQDGGKLF
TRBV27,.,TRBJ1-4,ACRDRATNEKLF
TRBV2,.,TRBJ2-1,ASSEQTSGSNNEQF
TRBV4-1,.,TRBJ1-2,ASSQDGQGRDYGYT